Below, 6 T cell receptor beta chains from the same sample are listed, as sequenced in a study of Graves' ophthalmopathy and Graves' hyperthyroidism. Amplification of the TCR beta CDR3 regions used RNA transcripts (as template). HTBI-primed first-round RT-PCR preceded second-round multiplex PCR. In TCRdb, the multiplex PCR reads were re-called with MiXCR into one record per CDR3 protein. The sample lists about 740,000 distinct CDR3 sequences, around 40% seen once, with about 40% in the top ten. The source material was peripheral blood. The source is an adult man with Graves' ophthalmopathy.

This clonotype was picked up a small number of times. The chain combines TRBV7-2 with TRBJ1-4; D uncertain. CDR1 and CDR2 (germline): SGHTA, FQGNSA. The CDR3 runs 15 residues. V dropped 0 bases and J dropped 8 bases, with 13 bases sitting between them. The CDR3 sequence is CASSLALGYPEKLFF. For the CDR3, the DNA is TGTGCCAGCAGCTTAGCGTTGGGATATCCGGAAAAACTGTTTTTT.

The sample holds a few counts of this clonotype. The CDR3 loop is CASTPVRITSPYEQYF. The CDR3 DNA follows: TGTGCCAGCACCCCCGTCAGGATCACTTCACCCTACGAGCAGTACTTC. V is TRBV6-5 and J is TRBJ2-7; the D is unclear. Germline V lookup: CDR1 MNHEY, CDR2 SVGAGI. CDR3 length: 16 amino acids. The ends were cut back, 7 bases at V and 2 bases at J, with 21 bases in the middle.

This rearrangement joins TRBV7-2 to TRBJ1-2; 8 bases are shared with TRBD1. The CDR3 has 16 residues. V shed 1 base, J shed 8 bases, and the junction held 12 bases outside the gene matches. CDR1 and CDR2 (germline): SGHTA, FQGNSA. The CDR3 region is CASSLGSSTGAWGYTF. CDR3 nucleotide sequence: TGTGCCAGCAGCTTAGGAAGTTCGACAGGGGCTTGGGGCTACACCTTC.

The table lists this clonotype with a few counts. The CDR3 region has the DNA TGTGCCAGCAGTTCGACGGATCAGCCCCAGCATTTT. It yields the protein CASSSTDQPQHF. This chain links TRBV6-5 with TRBJ1-5; D is ambiguous. Trimming pared 4 bases from V and 5 bases from J, leaving 6 bases between. The CDR3 runs 12 residues. Germline-derived CDR1 and CDR2 are MNHEY and SVGAGI.

The CDR3 spells CASSVSFGSSSYEQYF. The CDR3 bases are TGTGCCAGCAGCGTGTCATTCGGTTCCAGTTCCTACGAGCAGTACTTC. V and J are TRBV7-9 and TRBJ2-7; D is ambiguous. The CDR3 contains 16 residues. V dropped 5 bases and J dropped 1 base, with 18 bases sitting between them. Germline V gives CDR1 SEHNR, CDR2 FQNEAQ (reference sequence).

The rearrangement uses TRBV29-1 and TRBJ2-1; D might be TRBD2 (5 bases). Germline V gene data show CDR1 as SQVTM and CDR2 as ANQGSEA. The CDR3 totals 12 residues. Trimming left V 6 bases short and J 6 bases short, with 12 bases between. This CDR3 is CSVKALANEQFF. The CDR3 DNA follows: TGCAGCGTGAAGGCCCTAGCCAATGAGCAGTTCTTC.